Below, one T cell receptor (beta chain) is given with its context. The antigen is undetermined. This entry comes from a study of TIL therapy for anti-PD-1-resistant metastatic lung cancer. Study-wide context: Most patients had lung adenocarcinoma.

The CDR3 extends over 14 amino acids. Germline V gene sequence: CDR1 SNHLY, CDR2 FYNNEI. V lost 6 bases, J lost 0 bases, and 11 bases lay in between. The study, taken as a whole, reports: The cohort had more treatment-naive, never-smoker and oncogene-addicted patients than typical. After infusion, TIL clonotypes partly replaced peripheral T cells and declined over months.

Time point in this sample: pre-treatment sample, taken before nivolumab and TIL therapy. The immunoSEQ assay was v3. Each library reached 1.5 million to 2.5 million read pairs, or roughly 4.5-6.5 million at deep level. The data were produced by immunoSEQ multiplex PCR, yet TCRdb's version contains in-frame clones alone and is incomplete. The sample holds around 55,000 clones, about 81% seen once. This receptor was taken from a person aged 25 to 80 with non-small cell lung cancer. The sequences come from blood, collected at baseline. The rearrangement uses TRBV2 and TRBJ2-5; D is uncertain. The CDR3 loop reads CASSPLGYQETQYF. CDR3 coding DNA: TGTGCCAGCAGCCCCCTCGGGTACCAAGAGACCCAGTACTTC.